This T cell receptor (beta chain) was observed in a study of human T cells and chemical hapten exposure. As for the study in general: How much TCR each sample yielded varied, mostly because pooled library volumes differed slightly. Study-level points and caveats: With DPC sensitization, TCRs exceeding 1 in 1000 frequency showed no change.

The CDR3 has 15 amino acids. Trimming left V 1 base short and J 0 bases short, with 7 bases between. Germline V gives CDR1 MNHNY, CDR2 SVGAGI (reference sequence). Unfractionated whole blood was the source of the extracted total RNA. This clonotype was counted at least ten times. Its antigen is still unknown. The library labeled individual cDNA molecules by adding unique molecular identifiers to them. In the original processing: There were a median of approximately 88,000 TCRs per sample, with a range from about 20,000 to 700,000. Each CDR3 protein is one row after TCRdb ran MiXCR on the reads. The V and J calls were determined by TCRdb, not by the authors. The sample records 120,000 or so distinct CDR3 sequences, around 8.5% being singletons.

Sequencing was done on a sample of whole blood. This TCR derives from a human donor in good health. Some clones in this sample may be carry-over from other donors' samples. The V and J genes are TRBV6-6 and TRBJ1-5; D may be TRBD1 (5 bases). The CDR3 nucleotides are TGTGCCAGCAGTTACTTCCAGGGTAGCAATCAGCCCCAGCATTTT. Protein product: CASSYFQGSNQPQHF.